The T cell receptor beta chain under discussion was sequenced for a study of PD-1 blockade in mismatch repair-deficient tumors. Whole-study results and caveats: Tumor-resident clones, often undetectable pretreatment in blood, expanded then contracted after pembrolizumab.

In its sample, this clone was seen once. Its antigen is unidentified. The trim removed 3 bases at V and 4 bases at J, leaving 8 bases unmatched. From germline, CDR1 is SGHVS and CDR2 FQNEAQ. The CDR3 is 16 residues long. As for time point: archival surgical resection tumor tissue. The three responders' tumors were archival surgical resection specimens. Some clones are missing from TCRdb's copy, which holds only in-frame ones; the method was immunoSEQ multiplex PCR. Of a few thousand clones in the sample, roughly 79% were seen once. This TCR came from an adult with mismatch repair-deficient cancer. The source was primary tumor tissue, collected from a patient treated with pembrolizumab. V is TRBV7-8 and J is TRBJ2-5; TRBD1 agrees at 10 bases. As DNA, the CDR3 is TGTGCCAGCAGCTTCCGGACAGGGGGTTATTCAGAGACCCAGTACTTC. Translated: CASSFRTGGYSETQYF.